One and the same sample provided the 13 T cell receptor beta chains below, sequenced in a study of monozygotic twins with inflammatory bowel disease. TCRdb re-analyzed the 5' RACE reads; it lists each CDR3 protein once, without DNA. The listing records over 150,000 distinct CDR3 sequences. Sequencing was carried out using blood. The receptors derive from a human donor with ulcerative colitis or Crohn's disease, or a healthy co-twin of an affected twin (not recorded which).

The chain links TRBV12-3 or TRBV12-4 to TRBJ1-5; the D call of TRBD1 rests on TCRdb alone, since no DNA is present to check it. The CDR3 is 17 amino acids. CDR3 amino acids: CASSLGGIGNSNQPQHF.

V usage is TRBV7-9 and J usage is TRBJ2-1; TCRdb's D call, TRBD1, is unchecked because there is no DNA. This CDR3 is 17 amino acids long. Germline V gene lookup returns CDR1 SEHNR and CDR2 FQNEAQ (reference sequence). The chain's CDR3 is CASSLVLGQGAYNEQFF.

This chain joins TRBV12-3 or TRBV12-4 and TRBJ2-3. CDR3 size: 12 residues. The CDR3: CASRVSLDTQYF.

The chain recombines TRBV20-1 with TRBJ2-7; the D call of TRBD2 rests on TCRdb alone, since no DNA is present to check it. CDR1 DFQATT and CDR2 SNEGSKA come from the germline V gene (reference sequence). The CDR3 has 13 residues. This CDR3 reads CSARSGTSYEQYF.

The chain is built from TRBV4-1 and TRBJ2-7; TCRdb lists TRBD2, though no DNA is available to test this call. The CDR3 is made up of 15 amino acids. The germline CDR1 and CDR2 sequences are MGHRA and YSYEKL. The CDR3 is CASSQEWLAGNEQYF.

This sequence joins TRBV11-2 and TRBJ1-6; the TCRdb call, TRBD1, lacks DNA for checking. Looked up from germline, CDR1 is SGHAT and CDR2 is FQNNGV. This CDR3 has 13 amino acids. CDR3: CASSLGGGGGLHF.

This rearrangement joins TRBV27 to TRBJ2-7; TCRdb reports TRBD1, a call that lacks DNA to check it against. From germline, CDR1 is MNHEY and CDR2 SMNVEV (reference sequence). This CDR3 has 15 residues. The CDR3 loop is CASRTGGLRPYEQYF.

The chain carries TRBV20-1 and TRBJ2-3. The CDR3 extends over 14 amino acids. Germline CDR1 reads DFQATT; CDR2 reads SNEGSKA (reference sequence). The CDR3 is CSATLGASTDTQYF.

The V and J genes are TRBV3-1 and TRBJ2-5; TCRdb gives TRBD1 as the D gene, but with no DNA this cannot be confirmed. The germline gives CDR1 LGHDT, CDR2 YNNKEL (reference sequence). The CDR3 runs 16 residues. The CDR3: CASSPRSTAPQETQYF.

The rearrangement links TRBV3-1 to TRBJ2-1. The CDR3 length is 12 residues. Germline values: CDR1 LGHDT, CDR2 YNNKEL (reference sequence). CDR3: CASSQVINEQFF.

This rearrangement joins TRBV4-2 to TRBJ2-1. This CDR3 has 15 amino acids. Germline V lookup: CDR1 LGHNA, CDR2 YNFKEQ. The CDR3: CASSQAPVSYNEQFF.

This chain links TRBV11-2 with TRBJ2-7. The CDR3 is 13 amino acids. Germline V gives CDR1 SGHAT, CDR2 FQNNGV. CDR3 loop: CASSLERHREQYF.

CDR3 in amino acids: CASSLNLGTGEKETQYF. The V gene is TRBV7-2, the J gene TRBJ2-5; TCRdb proposes TRBD1, but this gene call is untestable without DNA. The CDR3 loop spans 17 amino acids. The germline V gene encodes CDR1 SGHTA and CDR2 FQGNSA.